This T cell receptor beta chain was documented in a study of blood T cell repertoires in COVID-19. Overall study: Spain, Italy and the United States supplied samples that represented acute and convalescent COVID-19. Sources were T cells, B-cell-depleted T cells, or PBMCs; the material itself was cDNA or gDNA.

In the authors' workflow: Counts of nucleated cells, estimated from reference gene primer amplification, were obtained. Using immunoSEQ multiplex PCR, the repertoire was profiled, and TCRdb retains in-frame clones only, with some absent. Clone size and V and J calls were adopted from that table, with D and trimming inferred from the DNA. The sample includes about 160,000 clones, 60% to 85% of them seen just once. V shed 3 bases and J 4 bases; nucleotides not matched to a gene: 8. Germline CDR1 is LNHDA and CDR2 is SQIVND (reference sequence). CDR3 length: 16 amino acids. The sequencing sample was made of peripheral blood. The TCR was taken from an older man with acute or convalescent COVID-19. The rearrangement links TRBV19 to TRBJ1-1, with 10 bases that match TRBD1. In DNA form, the CDR3 reads TGTGCCAGTAGTATTCGGACAGGGGGTCGGGGCACTGAAGCTTTCTTT. Translation gives CASSIRTGGRGTEAFF.